This paragraph reports one TCR beta chain. This sample was included in a study of memory CD4+ T cells and cytomegalovirus serostatus. The table came from immunoSEQ multiplex PCR; TCRdb's copy has only in-frame clones and leaves some out. The top ten hold about 0.8% of the sample, which has approximately 52,000 clones, roughly 78% seen once. Single viable CD3+CD4+CD8-CD45RO+ cells were sorted as the memory CD4+ T cells. The source material was memory CD4+ T cells from blood. This TCR was sampled from an adult in good health and CMV-seronegative.

CDR3 nucleotide sequence: TGTGCCAGCAGTTACTCGGTGGGGGGCTATGGCTACACCTTC. Translating gives CASSYSVGGYGYTF. This rearrangement joins TRBV6-5 to TRBJ1-2; D possibly corresponds to TRBD1 (5 bases). CDR3 length: 14 amino acids. Trimming took off 0 bases at V and 4 bases at J, with 9 bases between the two ends. In germline, CDR1 is MNHEY, CDR2 SVGAGI.